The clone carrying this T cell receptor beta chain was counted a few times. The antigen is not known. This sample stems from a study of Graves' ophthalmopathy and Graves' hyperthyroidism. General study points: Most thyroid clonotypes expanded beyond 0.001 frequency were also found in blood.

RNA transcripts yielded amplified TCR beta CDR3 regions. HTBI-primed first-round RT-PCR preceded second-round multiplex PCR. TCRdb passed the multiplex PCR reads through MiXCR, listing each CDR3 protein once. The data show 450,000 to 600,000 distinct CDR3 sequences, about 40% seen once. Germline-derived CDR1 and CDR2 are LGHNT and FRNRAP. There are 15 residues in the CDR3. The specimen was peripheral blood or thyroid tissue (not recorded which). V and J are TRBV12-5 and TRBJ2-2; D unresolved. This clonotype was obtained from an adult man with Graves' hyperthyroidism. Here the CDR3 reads CASSDRKAPTGELFF. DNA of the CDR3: TGTGCCAGCAGTGATCGGAAGGCGCCGACCGGGGAGCTGTTTTTT. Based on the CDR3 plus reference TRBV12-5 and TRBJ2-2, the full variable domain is DARVTQTPRHKVTEMGQEVTMRCQPILGHNTVFWYRQTMMQGLELLAYFRNRAPLDDSGMPKDRFSAEMPDATLATLKIQPSEPRDSAVYFCASSDRKAPTGELFFGEGSRLTVL.